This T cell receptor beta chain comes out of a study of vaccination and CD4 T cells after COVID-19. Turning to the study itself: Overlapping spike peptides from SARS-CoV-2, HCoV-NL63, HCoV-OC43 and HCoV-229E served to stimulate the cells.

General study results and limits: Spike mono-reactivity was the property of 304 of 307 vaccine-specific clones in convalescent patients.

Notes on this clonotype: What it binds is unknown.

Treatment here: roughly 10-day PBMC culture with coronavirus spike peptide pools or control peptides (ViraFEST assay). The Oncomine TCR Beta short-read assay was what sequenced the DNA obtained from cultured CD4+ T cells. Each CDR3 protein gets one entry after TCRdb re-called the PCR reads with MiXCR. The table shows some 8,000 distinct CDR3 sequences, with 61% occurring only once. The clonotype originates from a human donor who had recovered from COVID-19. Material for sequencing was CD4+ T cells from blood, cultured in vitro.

Here the CDR3 reads CASSTTGERLAPLHF. The CDR3 nucleotides read TGTGCCAGCAGCACGACAGGGGAGCGGTTGGCACCCCTCCACTTT. The gene calls are TRBV11-2 and TRBJ1-6; TRBD1 matches at 8 bases. Germline lookup yields CDR1 SGHAT and CDR2 FQNNGV. Trimming cost V 5 bases and J 11 bases; bases outside gene matches: 11. The CDR3 is 15 amino acids.